The 24 T cell receptor beta chains below were found in one sample sequenced in a study of a mutant IDH1 vaccine in newly diagnosed glioma. Which antigens these TCRs recognize remains unknown. Some clones are missing from TCRdb's copy, which holds only in-frame ones; the method was immunoSEQ multiplex PCR. The sample holds about 56,000 clones; about 79% are singletons and the top ten take roughly 5.3%. Time point specified: week 47, end of study. It was 300 ug of mutant IDH1 20-mer peptide that made up each vaccine dose, given with topical imiquimod. The starting material was PBMCs, obtained from a glioma patient whose treatment included an IDH1 peptide vaccine. Receptor source: a man over 45 with glioma.

The chain links TRBV2 to TRBJ1-1, with 7 bases matching TRBD1. Germline trimming cut 4 bases from V and 5 bases from J; bases unmatched to any gene: 10. The CDR3 is 15 amino acids. Germline loops: CDR1 SNHLY, CDR2 FYNNEI. The chain's CDR3 is CASSVTGSQGTEAFF. The CDR3, as DNA: TGTGCCAGCAGTGTTACAGGATCACAGGGGACTGAAGCTTTCTTT.

The rearrangement uses TRBV4-1 and TRBJ1-6, with 7 bases aligning to TRBD1. Germline loops: CDR1 MGHRA, CDR2 YSYEKL. J gave up 11 bases and V 0 bases, and 7 bases lay outside the gene matches. This CDR3 is 15 amino acids long. The CDR3 nucleotides read TGCGCCAGCAGCCAAGACCCCGGGACAGCAACACCCCTCCACTTT. Encoded protein: CASSQDPGTATPLHF.

The J gene is TRBJ2-7, the V gene TRBV7-9; D may be TRBD1 (6 bases). The CDR3 is 13 residues long. The V end was cut by 3 bases, the J end by 7 bases, with 13 bases between. The germline V gene has CDR1 SEHNR and CDR2 FQNEAQ (reference sequence). The CDR3, as DNA: TGTGCCAGCAGCTTGAACAGGGTGGGAGAGCAGTACTTC. It yields the protein CASSLNRVGEQYF.

The J gene is TRBJ2-3, the V gene TRBV9; D may be TRBD2 (7 bases). V was pared by 2 bases and J by 2 bases, with 9 bases between. Germline V gene data show CDR1 as SGDLS and CDR2 as YYNGEE. The CDR3 consists of 14 residues. The CDR3 DNA sequence: TGTGCCAGCAGCGTCCGGGGGGCCACAGATACGCAGTATTTT. Its translation is CASSVRGATDTQYF.

As DNA, the CDR3 is TGTGCCAGCAGCTTAGGGTCGGGGTACGAGCAGTACTTC. Protein sequence: CASSLGSGYEQYF. The genes are TRBV7-2 and TRBJ2-7, with a tentative D call TRBD2 (5 bases). V was shortened by 1 base and J by 4 bases, with 8 bases between the two germline ends. Germline V gene data show CDR1 as SGHTA and CDR2 as FQGNSA. This CDR3 is built from 13 residues.

The chain links TRBV5-5 to TRBJ2-7; 7 bases agree with TRBD1. This CDR3 contains 12 residues. Germline loops: CDR1 SGHKS, CDR2 YYEKEE (reference sequence). The junction had 4 bases not matched to a gene; V was cut back by 7 bases and J by 3 bases. This CDR3 reads CASGRTGYEQYF. CDR3 DNA: TGTGCCAGCGGAAGGACAGGCTACGAGCAGTACTTC.

Here the CDR3 DNA reads TGTGCCAGCAGTTTATCGAGAGCAGGGCTGCAGCCCCAGCATTTT. Protein product: CASSLSRAGLQPQHF. V is TRBV27 and J is TRBJ1-5, with a possible D match to TRBD1 (5 bases). Trimming took off 0 bases at V and 7 bases at J, with 13 bases between the two ends. The germline CDR1 and CDR2 sequences are MNHEY and SMNVEV (reference sequence). The CDR3 loop spans 15 amino acids.

This clone was seen a single time. The rearrangement joins TRBV4-1 to TRBJ1-5; no reliable D call. The CDR3 runs to 18 residues. Per the germline V gene, CDR1 is MGHRA and CDR2 is YSYEKL. The V gene lost 0 bases and the J gene lost 0 bases, with 15 bases spanning the gap. The CDR3 DNA reads as TGCGCCAGCAGCCAAGATTACTGGCAGGCCGATAGCAATCAGCCCCAGCATTTT. As protein: CASSQDYWQADSNQPQHF.

This clone has more than one count but fewer than ten. CDR3 protein: CASSTLAGGGFF. Written as DNA, the CDR3 is TGTGCCAGCAGCACTCTAGCGGGGGGAGGGTTCTTC. The V and J genes are TRBV7-9 and TRBJ2-1; TRBD2 agrees at 11 bases. Germline V CDR1 and CDR2: SEHNR, FQNEAQ (reference sequence). Trimming removed 5 bases from V and 15 bases from J; junction bases left unmatched: 6. CDR3 length: 12 amino acids.

The V and J genes are TRBV29-1 and TRBJ2-1, with D perhaps TRBD1 or TRBD2 (5 bases each). CDR3 length equals 13 residues. The ends were cut back, 5 bases at V and 8 bases at J, with 16 bases in the middle. Germline CDR1 reads SQVTM; CDR2 reads ANQGSEA. The CDR3 loop reads CSVLTGTVDEQFF. In nucleotides, the CDR3 is TGCAGCGTTCTTACCGGGACGGTGGATGAGCAGTTCTTC.

This clone was seen once. The chain carries TRBV28 and TRBJ1-5; D not resolved. This CDR3 is built from 14 residues. CDR1 is MDHEN and CDR2 is SYDVKM in the germline V gene. Trimming left V 4 bases short and J 8 bases short, with 15 bases between. In nucleotides, the CDR3 is TGTGCCAGCAGTTCCAAACGGGAAGTAAAGCCCCAGCATTTT. Its translation is CASSSKREVKPQHF.

This clone was observed a handful of times. The chain uses TRBV18 and TRBJ1-1, with unresolved D. V lost 2 bases and J 1 base, leaving 5 bases between the germline ends. The CDR3 totals 13 residues. CDR1 is KGHSH, CDR2 LQKENI, per germline. The CDR3 DNA reads as TGTGCCAGCTCACCAATGGCGAACACTGAAGCTTTCTTT. Translating it yields CASSPMANTEAFF.

The chain employs TRBV6-5 and TRBJ2-6; no reliable D call. V was pared by 6 bases and J by 0 bases, with 9 bases between. The CDR3 has 15 amino acids. Germline CDR1 is MNHEY and CDR2 is SVGAGI. The CDR3 DNA reads TGTGCCAGCAGCCGCGCCTACTCTGGGGCCAACGTCCTGACTTTC. This encodes CASSRAYSGANVLTF.

V usage is TRBV28 and J usage is TRBJ2-5; unclear D gene. The J call could be wrong; TRBJ2-7 is a better fit for the DNA end. The length of the CDR3 is 13 residues. CDR1 MDHEN and CDR2 SYDVKM come from the germline V gene. Written as DNA, the CDR3 is TGTGCCAGCAGTCCCCGTAGGTTGTACGAGCAGTACTTC. Translating it yields CASSPRRLYEQYF.

V gene TRBV30 combines with J gene TRBJ2-4; no definite D call. Germline CDR1 is GTSNPN and CDR2 is SVGIG (reference sequence). Deletions cut 8 bases from V and 6 bases from J, with 17 bases between. CDR3 length: 13 residues. The CDR3 region has the DNA TGTGCCGCTGATTTGAAAGTTAGAAACATTCAGTACTTC. Protein: CAADLKVRNIQYF.

The chain is built from TRBV6-4 and TRBJ1-6; 11 bases fit TRBD1. The CDR3 consists of 13 residues. V trimming: 4 bases; J trimming: 11 bases; junction bases outside the gene matches: 1. Germline V CDR1 and CDR2: MRHNA, SNTAGT. CDR3 region: CASSGTGGTPLHF. The CDR3 DNA sequence: TGTGCCAGCAGTGGGACAGGGGGCACACCCCTCCACTTT.

In its sample, this clone was seen a few times. This chain links TRBV18 with TRBJ2-5; TRBD1 or TRBD2 may be the D gene (5 bases each). The V gene lost 5 bases and the J gene lost 1 base, with 11 bases spanning the gap. The CDR3 totals 14 residues. In germline, CDR1 is KGHSH, CDR2 LQKENI. CDR3 in DNA: TGTGCCAGCTCAAGTCTTGGGACCCAAGAGACCCAGTACTTC. Residues: CASSSLGTQETQYF. The full variable domain, rest sourced from reference TRBV18 and TRBJ2-5, is NAGVMQNPRHLVRRRGQEARLRCSPMKGHSHVYWYRQLPEEGLKFMVYLQKENIIDESGMPKERFSAEFPKEGPSILRIQQVVRGDSAAYFCASSSLGTQETQYFGPGTRLLVL.

This rearrangement joins TRBV7-2 to TRBJ2-1; D is unresolved. Germline-derived CDR1 and CDR2 are SGHTA and FQGNSA. The CDR3 contains 15 residues. The V end was cut by 3 bases, the J end by 7 bases, with 16 bases between. CDR3 amino acids: CASSFSIEPRNEQFF. DNA for the CDR3: TGTGCCAGCAGCTTCTCTATAGAACCGCGGAATGAGCAGTTCTTC.

This sequence joins TRBV18 and TRBJ2-3; TRBD2 is a possible D gene (6 bases). Trimming stripped 4 bases from V and 6 bases from J, with 11 bases between. The CDR3 is 13 residues long. CDR1 KGHSH and CDR2 LQKENI come from the germline V gene. CDR3 sequence: CASSLPGVDTQYF. The CDR3 nucleotides are TGTGCCAGCTCACTACCGGGGGTGGATACGCAGTATTTT. The complete variable domain, with remaining parts taken from reference TRBV18 and TRBJ2-3, reads NAGVMQNPRHLVRRRGQEARLRCSPMKGHSHVYWYRQLPEEGLKFMVYLQKENIIDESGMPKERFSAEFPKEGPSILRIQQVVRGDSAAYFCASSLPGVDTQYFGPGTRLTVL.

The V gene is TRBV14, the J gene TRBJ2-2; the D call may be TRBD1 or TRBD2 (5 bases each). CDR1 SGHDN and CDR2 FVKESK come from the germline V gene. With 7 bases removed from V and 7 bases from J, the gap between germline ends came to 13 bases. This CDR3 has 13 amino acids. The CDR3 nucleotides are TGTGCCAGCAACCTCGTGAGGGGCGGGGAGCTGTTTTTT. As protein: CASNLVRGGELFF.

This rearrangement joins TRBV6-5 to TRBJ1-5; no clear D gene. The CDR3 has 15 amino acids. The V gene's germline CDR1 is MNHEY and CDR2 SVGAGI. Trimming left V 4 bases short and J 2 bases short, with 12 bases between. The CDR3: CASSSLGSRNQPQHF. The DNA for the CDR3 is TGTGCCAGCAGTTCCTTAGGGTCGCGCAATCAGCCCCAGCATTTT.

This chain links TRBV19 with TRBJ2-1; 7 nucleotides align to TRBD2. Per germline, CDR1 LNHDA and CDR2 SQIVND (reference sequence). With 5 bases clipped from V and 3 bases from J, the junction kept 7 bases outside the gene matches. The CDR3 is 15 amino acids. The CDR3 nucleotides are TGTGCCAGTAGTCAAGCGGGGACCCTCTACAATGAGCAGTTCTTC. As protein: CASSQAGTLYNEQFF. Based on the CDR3 plus reference TRBV19 and TRBJ2-1, the full variable domain is DGGITQSPKYLFRKEGQNVTLSCEQNLNHDAMYWYRQDPGQGLRLIYYSQIVNDFQKGDIAEGYSVSREKKESFPLTVTSAQKNPTAFYLCASSQAGTLYNEQFFGPGTRLTVL.

The table lists this clone with a few counts. The chain links TRBV4-1 to TRBJ1-4; TRBD1 aligns across 8 bases. CDR1 is MGHRA and CDR2 is YSYEKL in the germline V gene. V trimming: 3 bases; J trimming: 4 bases; junction bases outside the gene matches: 4. CDR3 size: 15 residues. CDR3 coding DNA: TGCGCCAGCAGCCAGGGGACAGGTTTTAATGAAAAACTGTTTTTT. It translates to CASSQGTGFNEKLFF.

The genes are TRBV5-5 and TRBJ1-5, with 7 bases matching TRBD1. V lost 0 bases and J lost 5; bases outside the gene matches: 8. The CDR3 is 16 residues long. In germline, CDR1 is SGHKS, CDR2 YYEKEE (reference sequence). This CDR3 reads CASSLDLRQGYQPQHF. CDR3 nucleotide sequence: TGTGCCAGCAGCTTGGACCTCCGACAGGGCTATCAGCCCCAGCATTTT.